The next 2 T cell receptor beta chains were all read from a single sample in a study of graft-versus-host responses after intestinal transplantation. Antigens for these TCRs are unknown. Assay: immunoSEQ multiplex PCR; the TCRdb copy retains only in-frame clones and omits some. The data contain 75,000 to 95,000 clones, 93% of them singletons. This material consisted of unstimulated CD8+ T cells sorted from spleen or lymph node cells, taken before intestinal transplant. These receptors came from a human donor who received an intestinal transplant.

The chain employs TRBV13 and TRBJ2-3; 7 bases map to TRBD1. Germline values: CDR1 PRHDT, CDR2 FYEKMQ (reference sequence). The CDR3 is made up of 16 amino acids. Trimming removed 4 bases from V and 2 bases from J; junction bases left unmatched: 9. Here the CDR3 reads CASSWGMGTDTDTQYF. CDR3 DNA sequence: TGTGCCAGCAGCTGGGGTATGGGGACAGACACAGATACGCAGTATTTT.

CDR3 sequence: CASSQDSAGATEAFF. The CDR3 nucleotides read TGCGCCAGCAGCCAAGATTCAGCAGGGGCCACTGAAGCTTTCTTT. The chain combines TRBV4-3 with TRBJ1-1; perhaps TRBD1 as D (6 bases). V lost 0 bases, J lost 4 bases, and 12 bases lay in between. CDR3 size: 15 residues. CDR1 is LGHNA and CDR2 is YSLEER in the germline V gene.